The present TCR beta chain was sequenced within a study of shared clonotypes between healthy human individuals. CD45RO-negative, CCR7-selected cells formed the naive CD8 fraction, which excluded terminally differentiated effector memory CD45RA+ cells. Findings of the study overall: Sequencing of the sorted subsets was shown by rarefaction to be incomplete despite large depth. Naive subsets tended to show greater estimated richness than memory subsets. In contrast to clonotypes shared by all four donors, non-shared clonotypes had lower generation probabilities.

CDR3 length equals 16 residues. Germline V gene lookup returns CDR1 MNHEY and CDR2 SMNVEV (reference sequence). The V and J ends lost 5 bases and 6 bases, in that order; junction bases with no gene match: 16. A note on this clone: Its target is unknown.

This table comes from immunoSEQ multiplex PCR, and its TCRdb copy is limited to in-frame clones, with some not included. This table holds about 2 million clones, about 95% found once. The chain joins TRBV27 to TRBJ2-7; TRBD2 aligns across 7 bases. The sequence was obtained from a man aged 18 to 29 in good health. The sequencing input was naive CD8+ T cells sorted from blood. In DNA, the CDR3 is TGTGCCAGCAGTAACACTATGGTGGCGGGAGTTGCCGAGCAGTACTTC. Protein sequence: CASSNTMVAGVAEQYF.